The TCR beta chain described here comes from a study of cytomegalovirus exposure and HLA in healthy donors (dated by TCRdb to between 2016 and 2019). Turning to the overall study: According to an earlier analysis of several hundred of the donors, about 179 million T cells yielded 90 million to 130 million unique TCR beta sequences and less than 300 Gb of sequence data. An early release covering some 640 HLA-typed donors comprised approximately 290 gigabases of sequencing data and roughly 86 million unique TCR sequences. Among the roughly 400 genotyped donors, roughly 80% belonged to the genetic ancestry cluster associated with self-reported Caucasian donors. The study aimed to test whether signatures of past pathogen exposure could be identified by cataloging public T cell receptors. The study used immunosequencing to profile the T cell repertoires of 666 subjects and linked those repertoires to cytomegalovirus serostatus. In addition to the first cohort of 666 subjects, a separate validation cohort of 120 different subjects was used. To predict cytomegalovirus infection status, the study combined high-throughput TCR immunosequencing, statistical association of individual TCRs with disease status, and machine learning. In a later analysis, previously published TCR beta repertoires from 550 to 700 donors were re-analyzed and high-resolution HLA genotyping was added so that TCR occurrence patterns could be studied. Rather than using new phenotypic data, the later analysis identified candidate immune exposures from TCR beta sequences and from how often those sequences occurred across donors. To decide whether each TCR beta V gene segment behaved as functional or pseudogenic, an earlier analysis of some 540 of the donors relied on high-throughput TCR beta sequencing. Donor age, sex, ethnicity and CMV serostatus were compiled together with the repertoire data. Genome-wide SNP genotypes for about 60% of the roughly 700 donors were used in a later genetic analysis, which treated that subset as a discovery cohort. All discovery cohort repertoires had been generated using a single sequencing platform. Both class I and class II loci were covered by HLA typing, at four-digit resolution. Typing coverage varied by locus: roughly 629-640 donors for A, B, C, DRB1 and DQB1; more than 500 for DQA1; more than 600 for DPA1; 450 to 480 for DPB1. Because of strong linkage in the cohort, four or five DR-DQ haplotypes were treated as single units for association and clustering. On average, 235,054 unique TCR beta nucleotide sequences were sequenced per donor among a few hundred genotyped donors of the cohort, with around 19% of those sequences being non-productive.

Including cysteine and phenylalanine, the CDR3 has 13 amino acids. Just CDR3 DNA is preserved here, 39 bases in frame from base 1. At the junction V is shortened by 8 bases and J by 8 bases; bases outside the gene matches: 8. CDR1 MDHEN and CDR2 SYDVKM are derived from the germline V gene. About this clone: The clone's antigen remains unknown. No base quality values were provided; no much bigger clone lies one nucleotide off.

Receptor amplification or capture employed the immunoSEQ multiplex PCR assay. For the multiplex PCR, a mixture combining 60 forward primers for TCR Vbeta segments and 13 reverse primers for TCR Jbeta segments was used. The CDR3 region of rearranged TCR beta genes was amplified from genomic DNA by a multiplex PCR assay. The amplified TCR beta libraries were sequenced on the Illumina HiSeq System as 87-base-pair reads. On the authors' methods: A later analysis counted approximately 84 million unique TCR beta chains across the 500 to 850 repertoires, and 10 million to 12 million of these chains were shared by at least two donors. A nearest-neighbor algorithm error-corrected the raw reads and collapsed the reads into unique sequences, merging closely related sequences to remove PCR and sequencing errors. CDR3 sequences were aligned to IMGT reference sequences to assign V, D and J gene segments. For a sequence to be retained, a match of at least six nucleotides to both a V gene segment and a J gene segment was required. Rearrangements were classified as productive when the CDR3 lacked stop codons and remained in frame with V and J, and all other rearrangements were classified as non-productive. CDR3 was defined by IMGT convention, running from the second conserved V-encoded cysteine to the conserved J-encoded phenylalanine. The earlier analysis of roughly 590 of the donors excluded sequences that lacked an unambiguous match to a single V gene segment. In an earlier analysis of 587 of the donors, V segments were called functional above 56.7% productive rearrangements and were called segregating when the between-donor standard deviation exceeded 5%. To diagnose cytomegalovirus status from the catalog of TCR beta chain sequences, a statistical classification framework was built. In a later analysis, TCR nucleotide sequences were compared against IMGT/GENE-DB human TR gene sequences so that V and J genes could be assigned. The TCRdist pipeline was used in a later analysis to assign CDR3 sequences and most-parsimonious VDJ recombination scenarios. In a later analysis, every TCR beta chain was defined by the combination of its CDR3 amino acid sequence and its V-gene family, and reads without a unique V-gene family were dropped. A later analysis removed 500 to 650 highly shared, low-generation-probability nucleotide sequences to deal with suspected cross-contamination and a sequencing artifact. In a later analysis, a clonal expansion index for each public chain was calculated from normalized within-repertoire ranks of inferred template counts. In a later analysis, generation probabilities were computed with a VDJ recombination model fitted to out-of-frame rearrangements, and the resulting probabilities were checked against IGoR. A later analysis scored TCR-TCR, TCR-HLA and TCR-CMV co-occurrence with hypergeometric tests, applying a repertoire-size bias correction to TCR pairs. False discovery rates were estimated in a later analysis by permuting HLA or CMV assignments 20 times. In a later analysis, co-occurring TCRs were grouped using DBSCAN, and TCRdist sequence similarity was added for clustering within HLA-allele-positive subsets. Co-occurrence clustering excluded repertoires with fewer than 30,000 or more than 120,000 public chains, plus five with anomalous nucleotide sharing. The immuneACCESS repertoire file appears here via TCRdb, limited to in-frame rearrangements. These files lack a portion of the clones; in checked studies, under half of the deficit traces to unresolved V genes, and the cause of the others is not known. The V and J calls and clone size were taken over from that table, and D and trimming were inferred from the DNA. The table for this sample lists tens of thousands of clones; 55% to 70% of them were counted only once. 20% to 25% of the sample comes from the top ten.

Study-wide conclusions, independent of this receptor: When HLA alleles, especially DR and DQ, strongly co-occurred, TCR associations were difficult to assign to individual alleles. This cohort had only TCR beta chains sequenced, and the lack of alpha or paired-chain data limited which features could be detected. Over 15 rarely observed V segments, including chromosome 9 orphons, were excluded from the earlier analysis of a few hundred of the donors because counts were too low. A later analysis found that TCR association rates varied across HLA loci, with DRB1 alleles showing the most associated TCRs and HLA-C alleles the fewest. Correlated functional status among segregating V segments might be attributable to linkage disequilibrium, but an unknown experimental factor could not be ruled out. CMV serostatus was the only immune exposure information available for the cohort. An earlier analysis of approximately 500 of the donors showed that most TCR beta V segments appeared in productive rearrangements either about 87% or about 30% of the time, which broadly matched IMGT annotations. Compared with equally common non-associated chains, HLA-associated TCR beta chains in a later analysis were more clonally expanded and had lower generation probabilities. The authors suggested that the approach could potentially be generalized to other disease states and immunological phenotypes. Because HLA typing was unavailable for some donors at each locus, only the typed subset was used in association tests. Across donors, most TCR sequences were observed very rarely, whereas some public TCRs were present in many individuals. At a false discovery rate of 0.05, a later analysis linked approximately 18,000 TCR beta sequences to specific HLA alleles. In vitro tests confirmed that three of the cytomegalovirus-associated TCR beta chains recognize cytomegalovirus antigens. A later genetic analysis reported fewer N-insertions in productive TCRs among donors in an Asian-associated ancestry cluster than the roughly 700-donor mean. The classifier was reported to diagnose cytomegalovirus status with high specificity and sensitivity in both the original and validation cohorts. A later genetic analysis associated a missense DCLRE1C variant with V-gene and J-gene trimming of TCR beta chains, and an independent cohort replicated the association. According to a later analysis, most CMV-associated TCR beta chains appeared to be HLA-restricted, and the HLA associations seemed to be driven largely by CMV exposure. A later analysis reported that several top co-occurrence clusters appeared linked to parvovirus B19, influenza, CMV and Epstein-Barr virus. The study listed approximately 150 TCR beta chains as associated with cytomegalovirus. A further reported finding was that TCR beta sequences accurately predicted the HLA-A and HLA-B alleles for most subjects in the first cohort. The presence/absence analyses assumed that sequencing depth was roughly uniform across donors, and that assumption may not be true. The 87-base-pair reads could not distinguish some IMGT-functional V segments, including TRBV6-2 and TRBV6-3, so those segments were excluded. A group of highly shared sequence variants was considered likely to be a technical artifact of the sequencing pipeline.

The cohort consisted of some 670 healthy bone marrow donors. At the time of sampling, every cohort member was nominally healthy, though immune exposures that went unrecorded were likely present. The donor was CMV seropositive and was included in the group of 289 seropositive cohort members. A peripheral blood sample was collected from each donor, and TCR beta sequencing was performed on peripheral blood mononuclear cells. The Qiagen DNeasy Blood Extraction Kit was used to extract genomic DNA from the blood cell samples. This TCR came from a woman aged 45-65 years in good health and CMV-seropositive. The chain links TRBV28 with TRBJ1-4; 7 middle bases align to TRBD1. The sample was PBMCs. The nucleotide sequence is TGTGCCAGCGCGACAGGGATTAACGAAAAACTGTTTTTT. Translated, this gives CASATGINEKLFF.